Following are 18 T cell receptor beta chains from one sample sequenced in a study of blood T cell repertoires in COVID-19. Method: immunoSEQ multiplex PCR; TCRdb's copy keeps in-frame clones and lacks some. The sample consists of about 150,000 clones, about 80% of them appearing once. The source material was peripheral blood. Source of these receptors: a woman aged 60-75 years with acute or convalescent COVID-19.

This rearrangement joins TRBV19 to TRBJ2-2; TRBD1 matches 8 bases. Trimming removed 3 bases from V and 5 bases from J; junction bases left unmatched: 5. Per germline, CDR1 LNHDA and CDR2 SQIVND (reference sequence). The CDR3 extends over 15 amino acids. DNA of the CDR3: TGTGCCAGTAGTATGGTGACAGGGGTTACCGGGGAGCTGTTTTTT. Translated, it gives CASSMVTGVTGELFF.

The V gene is TRBV6-6, the J gene TRBJ1-6; possibly TRBD1 for D (5 bases). V gave up 10 bases and J gave up 7 bases, with 14 bases separating them. This CDR3 region has 13 residues. Per germline, CDR1 MNHNY and CDR2 SVGAGI (reference sequence). In nucleotides, the CDR3 is TGTGCCACGAGACAGCTCGAGAATTCACCCCTCCACTTT. Protein sequence: CATRQLENSPLHF.

The chain is built from TRBV5-5 and TRBJ1-3; 7 bases fit TRBD1. CDR1 and CDR2 from the germline V gene are SGHKS and YYEKEE (reference sequence). The V segment lost 0 bases and the J segment 1 base; nucleotides outside the gene matches: 4. This CDR3 comprises 16 residues. In DNA form, the CDR3 reads TGTGCCAGCAGCTTGGAAGGGGGCCTGTCTGGAAACACCATATATTTT. This translates into CASSLEGGLSGNTIYF.

This clone turned up a few times. This chain connects TRBV2 to TRBJ1-1; D possibly corresponds to TRBD1 (6 bases). CDR3 length equals 14 residues. Germline V gene data show CDR1 as SNHLY and CDR2 as FYNNEI. V was shortened by 6 bases and J by 3 bases, with 14 bases between the two germline ends. Here the CDR3 reads CASSTQGFYTEAFF. Written as DNA, the CDR3 is TGTGCCAGCAGCACACAGGGTTTCTACACTGAAGCTTTCTTT.

The V gene is TRBV6-5, the J gene TRBJ1-1; no clear D gene. CDR1 and CDR2 from the germline V gene are MNHEY and SVGAGI. V was cut by 6 bases and J by 0 bases, with 11 bases left in between. The CDR3 covers 14 residues. CDR3 region: CASRAPPLNTEAFF. The CDR3 DNA reads TGTGCCAGCAGGGCCCCCCCCCTGAACACTGAAGCTTTCTTT.

The genes are TRBV7-2 and TRBJ1-3, with no clear D. The germline gives CDR1 SGHTA, CDR2 FQGNSA. V lost 3 bases and J lost 0, with 9 bases in between. The CDR3 extends over 15 amino acids. This CDR3 is CASSLSALSGNTIYF. CDR3 nucleotides: TGTGCCAGCAGCTTGAGTGCCCTCTCTGGAAACACCATATATTTT.

The CDR3 nucleotides are TGTGCCAGCAGTTTAACTAGCGGGAACAATGAGCAGTTCTTC. Its protein product is CASSLTSGNNEQFF. This rearrangement joins TRBV27 to TRBJ2-1; TRBD2 agrees at 10 bases. This CDR3 spans 14 amino acids. CDR1 and CDR2 (germline): MNHEY, SMNVEV (reference sequence). V lost 2 bases to trimming and J lost 5 bases; unmatched junction nucleotides: 0.

Written as DNA, the CDR3 is TGTGCCAGCACCGGACAGGGTGGGAACACTGAAGCTTTCTTT. Translation: CASTGQGGNTEAFF. This chain connects TRBV11-1 to TRBJ1-1; 8 bases match TRBD1. The V gene's germline CDR1 is SGHAT and CDR2 FQDESV (reference sequence). This CDR3 has 14 amino acids. Trimming removed 7 bases from V and 1 base from J; junction bases left unmatched: 5.

This chain joins TRBV18 and TRBJ2-7; 9 bases fit TRBD1. The CDR3 loop spans 15 amino acids. The germline CDR1 and CDR2 sequences are KGHSH and LQKENI. V shed 4 bases, J shed 2 bases, and the junction held 6 bases outside the gene matches. The CDR3 region has the DNA TGTGCCAGCTCACAGGGGACAGGGACACCCTACGAGCAGTACTTC. Translation gives CASSQGTGTPYEQYF.

This chain joins TRBV27 and TRBJ1-2; 9 bases fit TRBD1. V lost 1 base and J lost 2; bases outside the gene matches: 5. This CDR3 comprises 16 residues. Per germline, CDR1 MNHEY and CDR2 SMNVEV (reference sequence). The CDR3 nucleotides read TGTGCCAGCAGTTTATTCCCCGGGACAGGGAACTATGGCTACACCTTC. Translation gives CASSLFPGTGNYGYTF.

V gene TRBV7-8 combines with J gene TRBJ2-7; tentatively, D is TRBD1 (5 bases). This CDR3 is 14 amino acids long. The V gene lost 0 bases and the J gene lost 4 bases, with 10 bases spanning the gap. Germline V lookup: CDR1 SGHVS, CDR2 FQNEAQ. CDR3 nucleotide sequence: TGTGCCAGCAGCTTAGCTAGTCAGGGATACGAGCAGTACGTC. Translation gives CASSLASQGYEQYV.

V and J are TRBV6-5 and TRBJ1-2, with TRBD1 matching 8 bases. Germline V gene data show CDR1 as MNHEY and CDR2 as SVGAGI. The ends lost 0 bases at V and 8 bases at J; junction bases unmatched: 8. CDR3 length: 15 amino acids. The CDR3 sequence is CASSYSKAGGKGYTF. The DNA of the CDR3 is TGTGCCAGCAGTTACTCGAAAGCAGGGGGCAAGGGCTACACCTTC.

This clone showed up just once. The gene calls are TRBV27 and TRBJ1-4; D uncertain. The CDR3 is 14 residues long. V lost 4 bases to trimming and J lost 5 bases, with 11 bases between them. CDR1 is MNHEY and CDR2 is SMNVEV in the germline V gene (reference sequence). The CDR3 spells CASSWRQRNEKLFF. The CDR3 coding sequence is TGTGCCAGCAGTTGGAGGCAGCGGAATGAAAAACTGTTTTTT.

The J gene is TRBJ2-2, the V gene TRBV28; 7 nucleotides align to TRBD1. J lost 1 base, V lost 3 bases, and 5 bases had no gene match. CDR3 length equals 16 residues. CDR1 is MDHEN, CDR2 SYDVKM, per germline. The CDR3 bases are TGTGCCAGCAGTTTTCCGCGACAGGGGAACACCGGGGAGCTGTTTTTT. It encodes CASSFPRQGNTGELFF.

This clone was seen once. J is TRBJ1-6 and V is TRBV18; TRBD1 agrees at 7 bases. Germline lookup yields CDR1 KGHSH and CDR2 LQKENI. The CDR3 runs to 14 residues. V lost 8 bases to trimming and J lost 5 bases; unmatched junction nucleotides: 6. CDR3 sequence reads: CASRPGTDNSPLHF. The CDR3 DNA reads TGTGCCAGCCGACCCGGGACAGATAATTCACCCCTCCACTTT.

This clone was found many times. This same CDR3 is encoded by further DNA sequences in the sample. V is TRBV18 and J is TRBJ2-7; possibly TRBD2 for D (7 bases). V was clipped by 0 bases and J by 2 bases, with 11 bases between them. There are 15 residues in the CDR3. The germline V gene has CDR1 KGHSH and CDR2 LQKENI. The CDR3 sequence: CASSPPAGAAYEQYF. CDR3 nucleotide sequence: TGTGCCAGCTCACCACCGGCGGGGGCGGCCTACGAGCAGTACTTC.

This clone was found once. The chain links TRBV5-4 to TRBJ1-6; 7 nucleotides align to TRBD1. Germline V gene sequence: CDR1 SGHNT, CDR2 YYREEE (reference sequence). This CDR3 comprises 14 residues. V lost 3 bases to trimming and J lost 9 bases; unmatched junction nucleotides: 6. CDR3 DNA: TGTGCCAGCAGCTCTCGGGACAGAACTTCACCCCTCCACTTT. Translating gives CASSSRDRTSPLHF.

This rearrangement joins TRBV2 to TRBJ1-1; TRBD1 might be the D (5 bases). CDR3 length: 14 amino acids. The V and J ends lost 3 bases and 0 bases respectively, with 8 bases between them. Germline V gives CDR1 SNHLY, CDR2 FYNNEI. For the CDR3, the DNA is TGTGCCAGCAGTGAGGAGGGGATGAACACTGAAGCTTTCTTT. Protein sequence: CASSEEGMNTEAFF.